The rows below give T cell receptor beta chains drawn from one sample of a study of monozygotic twins with inflammatory bowel disease. From the 5' RACE reads, TCRdb lists one entry per CDR3 protein and no DNA. This sample contains over 110,000 distinct CDR3 sequences. The sequenced sample was blood. All receptors derive from a human donor with ulcerative colitis or Crohn's disease, or a healthy co-twin of an affected twin (not recorded which). Each CDR3 is given with its conserved first and last residue. Each record gives: J gene, V gene, CDR3 protein.

>TRBJ1-1|TRBV29-1
CSVVGRSPNTEAFF
>TRBJ1-5|TRBV18
CASSPPHSTSNQPQHF
>TRBJ1-6|TRBV7-2
CASSLARTAGNSPLHF
>TRBJ2-1|TRBV18
CASSPPVGGSSYNEQFF
>TRBJ1-2|TRBV7-9
CASSFVEGGYTF
>TRBJ2-7|TRBV5-4
CASSFGQGANEQYF
>TRBJ2-7|TRBV2
CASVPGHTYEQYF
>TRBJ2-1|TRBV15
CATMAGGRYNEQFF
>TRBJ2-3|TRBV7-6
CASSHRQGFDTQYF
>TRBJ1-5|TRBV6-2/TRBV6-3
CASSTGGRPQHF
>TRBJ2-7|TRBV30
CAWSLGTISYEQYF
>TRBJ1-1|TRBV11-1
CASSLLQENTEAFF
>TRBJ2-1|TRBV6-5
CASSYIRGSSYNEQFF
>TRBJ2-7|TRBV12-3/TRBV12-4
CASRGQGTSYEQYF
>TRBJ2-7|TRBV2
CASRSRLAPGSYEQYF
>TRBJ1-2|TRBV19
CASSSRIDRSWGYTF
>TRBJ1-3|TRBV7-3
CASSQTAGWPGNTIYF
>TRBJ2-1|TRBV7-2
CASSLGAYNEQFF
>TRBJ2-5|TRBV20-1
CSATRRQETQYF
>TRBJ2-3|TRBV5-8
CASSSRLASGEDTQYF
>TRBJ1-3|TRBV4-3
CASSQGSSGNTIYF
>TRBJ2-7|TRBV25-1
CASSVLTSYEQYF
>TRBJ1-2|TRBV30
CAWDRELRGYTF
>TRBJ1-1|TRBV5-1
CASSLASGGNTEAFF
>TRBJ2-4|TRBV7-3
CASSSGTGGQNIQYF
>TRBJ1-2|TRBV6-1
CASSSGRDWNYGYTF
>TRBJ2-7|TRBV5-1
CASSLGRQTYEQYF
>TRBJ2-3|TRBV29-1
CSVETSRADTQYF
>TRBJ2-4|TRBV5-1
CASSLDGAKNIQYF
>TRBJ1-6|TRBV6-5
CASTADRNLSPLHF
>TRBJ2-1|TRBV11-2
CASSATDNEQFF
>TRBJ2-2|TRBV6-1
CASSQGTSGGASGELFF
>TRBJ1-1|TRBV11-2
CASTPTGLNTEAFF
>TRBJ1-2|TRBV20-1
CSARDPRTAPGYTF
>TRBJ1-1|TRBV28
CASSLLFSTEAFF
>TRBJ2-7|TRBV5-5
CASSLRGQGYYEQYF
>TRBJ1-1|TRBV27
CASSPGHLMNTEAFF
>TRBJ2-1|TRBV5-1
CASSLVWTSGANEQFF
>TRBJ2-3|TRBV6-5
CASSYSASGGPQNTQYF
>TRBJ2-3|TRBV20-1
CSARDPMSTDTQYF
>TRBJ2-5|TRBV11-3
CASSFAGGRETQYF
>TRBJ2-2|TRBV7-3
CASSQPYTGELFF
>TRBJ2-2|TRBV28
CASSLSGRLSSHGELFF
>TRBJ1-4|TRBV7-9
CASSDGRPLGDEKLFF
>TRBJ2-3|TRBV11-2
CASSPTYWTDTQYF
>TRBJ2-7|TRBV7-9
CASSLAAGGYEQYF
>TRBJ1-6|TRBV20-1
CSARDTNGKNSPLHF
>TRBJ2-1|TRBV18
CASSPPASGGYNEQFF
>TRBJ1-1|TRBV12-3/TRBV12-4
CASSSVWVSNTEAFF
>TRBJ1-1|TRBV6-2/TRBV6-3
CASSYLVGGVNSIMNTEAFF
>TRBJ1-4|TRBV15
CATSRDTGGGEKLFF
>TRBJ2-6|TRBV7-2
CASSLKSGANVLTF
>TRBJ1-2|TRBV5-1
CASSLGTGDYGYTF